This TCR beta chain was observed in a study of blood T cell repertoires in COVID-19. For the study at large: The origin of the acute and convalescent COVID-19 samples was the United States, Italy and Spain. T cells, B-cell-depleted T cells, or PBMCs provided the cDNA or gDNA that served as material.

The germline CDR1 and CDR2 sequences are MNHNY and SVGAGI (reference sequence). The CDR3 contains 17 residues. The ends lost 5 bases at V and 6 bases at J; junction bases unmatched: 13. Original analysis: Estimates of nucleated cell counts were drawn from the amplification of reference gene primers. The method was immunoSEQ multiplex PCR; TCRdb's version includes in-frame clones alone and lacks a portion of them. D and trimming come from the DNA, and the V and J calls and clone size come from that table. The sample consists of hundreds of thousands of clones, approximately 85% of them appearing once.

The genes are TRBV6-6 and TRBJ2-4; 10 positions agree with TRBD2. The sample was peripheral blood. The receptor comes from a man aged 50 to 60 with active or convalescent COVID-19. As DNA, the CDR3 is TGTGCCAGCAGTCCCTCTTTTGTCTCTAGCGGGAGAAACATTCAGTACTTC. It yields the protein CASSPSFVSSGRNIQYF.